This TCR beta chain was documented in a study of beta chain features in type 1 diabetes. Findings and limits, study-wide: Insertions at VDJ junctions were less frequent in type 1 diabetes patients. These patients also deleted more nucleotides at the same junctions. Any HLA type influence on TCRB rearrangement was left unresolved here.

Expressed TCRB transcripts were sequenced, since all the RNA that had been isolated was reverse transcribed. Produced via immunoSEQ multiplex PCR; TCRdb's table is partial and in-frame only. The table includes 130,000 to 150,000 clones, less than 8.5% detected once. In its sample, this clone was seen a few times. Its specificity is unknown. A heparinised blood draw that averaged about 100 mL was obtained once from each donor. Cell sorting via CD45RO/CCR7/CD25/CD127/CD95/CD27 was performed to obtain CD4+ naive, central memory, regulatory and stem cell-like memory cells. Trimming removed 6 bases from V and 1 base from J; junction bases left unmatched: 1. CDR3 length: 13 amino acids. CDR1 MNHEY and CDR2 SVGAGI come from the germline V gene.

The origin of this receptor is a woman between 25 and 40 years old in good health. This chain connects TRBV6-5 to TRBJ1-1; TRBD1 matches at 8 bases. Sequencing was done on a sample of central memory CD4+ T cells from blood. CDR3 nucleotides: TGTGCCAGCAGACAGGGGGAGAACACTGAAGCTTTCTTT. It codes for CASRQGENTEAFF.